There are a few counts of the clone carrying this T cell receptor (beta chain). The antigen is unknown. CDR3 length: 16 amino acids. V trimming: 6 bases; J trimming: 8 bases; junction bases outside the gene matches: 13. TCRdb reprocessed the 5' RACE reads with MiXCR, giving one entry per CDR3 protein. The data show under 400,000 distinct CDR3 sequences, about 21% seen once. The data are from a study of T-cell memory formation after mild COVID-19. Study at large: Most TCR clusters belonged to a single donor.

Study-level findings and limits: Among CD4+ contracting clones, most were CM and EM, and CD8+ ones EMRA.

This TCR was recovered from an adult woman who had mild COVID-19 (a few samples of this study predate the infection). Cell type and time point are not known. The sequenced sample was PBMCs or a T cell subset sorted from them (not recorded which). The chain recombines TRBV12-3 or TRBV12-4 with TRBJ1-4; 9 bases are shared with TRBD1. The chain's CDR3 is CASSRTLGQGGEKLFF. The CDR3 nucleotides are TGTGCCAGCAGCCGTACACTGGGACAGGGAGGCGAAAAACTGTTTTTT.